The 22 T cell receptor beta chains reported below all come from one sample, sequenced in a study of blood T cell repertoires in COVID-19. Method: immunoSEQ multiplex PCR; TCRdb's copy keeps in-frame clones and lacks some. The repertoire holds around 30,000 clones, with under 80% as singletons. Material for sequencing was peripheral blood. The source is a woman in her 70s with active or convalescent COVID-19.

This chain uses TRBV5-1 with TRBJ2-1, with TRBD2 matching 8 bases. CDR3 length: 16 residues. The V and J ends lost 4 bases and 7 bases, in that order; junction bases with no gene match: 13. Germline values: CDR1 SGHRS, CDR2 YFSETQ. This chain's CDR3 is CASSPPLAGGLNEQFF. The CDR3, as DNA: TGCGCCAGCAGCCCCCCCCTTGCGGGGGGTCTGAATGAGCAGTTCTTC.

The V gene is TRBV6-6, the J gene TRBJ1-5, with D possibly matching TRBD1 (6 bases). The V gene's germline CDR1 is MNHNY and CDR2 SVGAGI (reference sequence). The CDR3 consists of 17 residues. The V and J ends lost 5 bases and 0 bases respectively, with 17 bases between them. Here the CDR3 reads CASSPRRTAYSNQPQHF. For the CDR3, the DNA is TGTGCCAGCAGTCCCCGCCGGACAGCCTATAGCAATCAGCCCCAGCATTTT.

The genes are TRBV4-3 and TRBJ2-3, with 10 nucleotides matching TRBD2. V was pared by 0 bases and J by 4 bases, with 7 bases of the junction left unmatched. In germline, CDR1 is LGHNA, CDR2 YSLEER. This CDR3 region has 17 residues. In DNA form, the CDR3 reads TGCGCCAGCAGCCAAGATCACCTAGCGGGAGCTCCAGATACGCAGTATTTT. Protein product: CASSQDHLAGAPDTQYF.

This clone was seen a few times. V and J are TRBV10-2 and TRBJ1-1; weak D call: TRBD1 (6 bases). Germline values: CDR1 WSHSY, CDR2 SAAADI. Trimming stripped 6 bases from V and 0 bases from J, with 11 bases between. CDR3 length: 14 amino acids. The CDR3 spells CASSRTEMNTEAFF. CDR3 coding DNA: TGCGCCAGCAGCCGGACAGAGATGAACACTGAAGCTTTCTTT.

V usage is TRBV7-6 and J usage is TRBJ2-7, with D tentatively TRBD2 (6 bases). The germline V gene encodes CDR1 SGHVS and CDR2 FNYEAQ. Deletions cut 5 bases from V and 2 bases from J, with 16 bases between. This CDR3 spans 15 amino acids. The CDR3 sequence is CASSPSGGAAYEQYF. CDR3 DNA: TGTGCCAGCAGCCCTAGTGGCGGGGCGGCCTACGAGCAGTACTTC.

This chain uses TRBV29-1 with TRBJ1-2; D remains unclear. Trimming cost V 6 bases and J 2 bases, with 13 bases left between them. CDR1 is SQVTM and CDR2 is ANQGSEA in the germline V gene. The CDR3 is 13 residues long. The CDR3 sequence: CSVRPVENYGYTF. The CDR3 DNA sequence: TGCAGCGTCAGGCCAGTCGAAAACTATGGCTACACCTTC. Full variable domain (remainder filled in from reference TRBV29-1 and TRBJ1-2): SAVISQKPSRDICQRGTSLTIQCQVDSQVTMMFWYRQQPGQSLTLIATANQGSEATYESGFVIDKFPISRPNLTFSTLTVSNMSPEDSSIYLCSVRPVENYGYTFGSGTRLTVV.

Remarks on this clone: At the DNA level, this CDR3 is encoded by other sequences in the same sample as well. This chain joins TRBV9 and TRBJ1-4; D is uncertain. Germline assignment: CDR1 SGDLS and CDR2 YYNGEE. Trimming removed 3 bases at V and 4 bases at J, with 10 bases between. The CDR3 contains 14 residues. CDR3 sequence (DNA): TGTGCCAGCAGCGCCGGCAGGAATAATGAAAAACTGTTTTTT. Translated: CASSAGRNNEKLFF.

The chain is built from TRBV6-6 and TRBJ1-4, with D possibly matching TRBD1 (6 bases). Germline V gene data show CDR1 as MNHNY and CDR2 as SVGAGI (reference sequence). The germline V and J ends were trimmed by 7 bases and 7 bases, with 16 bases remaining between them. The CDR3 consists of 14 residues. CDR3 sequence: CASTYRVRGEKLFF. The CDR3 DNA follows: TGTGCCAGCACCTACAGGGTACGAGGTGAAAAACTGTTTTTT.

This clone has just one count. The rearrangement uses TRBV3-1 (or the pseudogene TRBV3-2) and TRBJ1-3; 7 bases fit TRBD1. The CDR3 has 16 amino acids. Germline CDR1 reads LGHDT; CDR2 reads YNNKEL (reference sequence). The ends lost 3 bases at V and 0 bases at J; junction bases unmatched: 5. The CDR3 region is CASSHSRDSSGNTIYF. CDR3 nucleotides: TGTGCCAGCAGCCACTCCCGGGACAGCTCTGGAAACACCATATATTTT.

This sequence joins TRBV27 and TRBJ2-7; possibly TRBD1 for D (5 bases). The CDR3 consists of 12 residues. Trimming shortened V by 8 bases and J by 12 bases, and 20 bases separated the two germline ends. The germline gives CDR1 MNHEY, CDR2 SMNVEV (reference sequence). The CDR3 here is CASGKGHISMYF. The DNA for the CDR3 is TGTGCCAGCGGGAAAGGACACATCTCTATGTACTTC.

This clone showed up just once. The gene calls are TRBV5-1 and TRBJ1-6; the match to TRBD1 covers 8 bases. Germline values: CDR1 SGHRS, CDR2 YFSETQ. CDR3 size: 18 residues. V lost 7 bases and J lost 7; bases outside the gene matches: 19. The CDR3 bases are TGCGCCAGCTCCCTTGTTCCCGCAGGACAGGGAGGGAATTCACCCCTCCACTTT. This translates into CASSLVPAGQGGNSPLHF.

The CDR3 DNA sequence: TGTGCCAGCAGACCGTCAGGTACTAACTATGGCTACACCTTC. It specifies CASRPSGTNYGYTF. The V and J genes are TRBV9 and TRBJ1-2; no clear D gene. This CDR3 is built from 14 residues. V lost 5 bases and J lost 0, with 11 bases in between. From germline, CDR1 is SGDLS and CDR2 YYNGEE.

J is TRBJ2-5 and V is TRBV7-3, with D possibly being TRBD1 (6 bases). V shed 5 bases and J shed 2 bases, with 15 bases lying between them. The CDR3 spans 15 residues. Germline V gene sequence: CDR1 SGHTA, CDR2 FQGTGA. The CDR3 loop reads CASSPGQFSQETQYF. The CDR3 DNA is TGTGCCAGCAGCCCCGGACAGTTTTCTCAAGAGACCCAGTACTTC.

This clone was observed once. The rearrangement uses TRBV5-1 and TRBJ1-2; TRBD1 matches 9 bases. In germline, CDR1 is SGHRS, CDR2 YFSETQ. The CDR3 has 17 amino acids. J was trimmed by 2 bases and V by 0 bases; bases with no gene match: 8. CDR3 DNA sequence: TGCGCCAGCAGCTTGGAGGGGACAGGGATTTTGAACTATGGCTACACCTTC. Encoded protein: CASSLEGTGILNYGYTF.

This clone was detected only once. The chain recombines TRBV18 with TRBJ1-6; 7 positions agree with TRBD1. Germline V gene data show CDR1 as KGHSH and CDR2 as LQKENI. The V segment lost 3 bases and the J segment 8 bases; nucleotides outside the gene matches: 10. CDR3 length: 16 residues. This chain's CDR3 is CASSPDGQEPDSPLHF. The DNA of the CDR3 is TGTGCCAGCTCACCTGACGGACAGGAGCCAGATTCACCCCTCCACTTT.

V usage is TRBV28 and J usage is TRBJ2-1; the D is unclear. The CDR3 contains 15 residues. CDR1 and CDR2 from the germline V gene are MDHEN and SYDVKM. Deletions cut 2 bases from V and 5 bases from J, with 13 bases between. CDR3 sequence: CASSLVPLSHNEQFF. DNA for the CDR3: TGTGCCAGCAGTTTAGTGCCTCTATCCCACAATGAGCAGTTCTTC. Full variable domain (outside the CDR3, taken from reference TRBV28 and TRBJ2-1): DVKVTQSSRYLVKRTGEKVFLECVQDMDHENMFWYRQDPGLGLRLIYFSYDVKMKEKGDIPEGYSVSREKKERFSLILESASTNQTSMYLCASSLVPLSHNEQFFGPGTRLTVL.

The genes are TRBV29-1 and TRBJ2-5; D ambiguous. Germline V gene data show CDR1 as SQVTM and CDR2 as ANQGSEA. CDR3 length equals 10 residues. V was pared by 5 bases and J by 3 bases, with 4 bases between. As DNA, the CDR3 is TGCAGCGTTTCCAAAGAGACCCAGTACTTC. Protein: CSVSKETQYF.

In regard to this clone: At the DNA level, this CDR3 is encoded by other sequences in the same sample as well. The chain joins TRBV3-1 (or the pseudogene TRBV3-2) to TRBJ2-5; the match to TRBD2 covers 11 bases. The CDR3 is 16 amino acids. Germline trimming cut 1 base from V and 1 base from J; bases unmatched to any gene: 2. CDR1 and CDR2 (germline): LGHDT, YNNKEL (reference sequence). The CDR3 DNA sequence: TGTGCCAGCAGCCAAGGTCTAGCGGGGGGCCAAGAGACCCAGTACTTC. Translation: CASSQGLAGGQETQYF.

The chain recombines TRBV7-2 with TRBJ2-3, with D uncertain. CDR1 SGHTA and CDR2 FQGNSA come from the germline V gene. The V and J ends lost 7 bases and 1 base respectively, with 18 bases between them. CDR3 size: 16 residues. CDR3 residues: CASNLGSFWRTDTQYF. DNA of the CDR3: TGTGCCAGCAACCTAGGCTCATTTTGGCGCACAGATACGCAGTATTTT.

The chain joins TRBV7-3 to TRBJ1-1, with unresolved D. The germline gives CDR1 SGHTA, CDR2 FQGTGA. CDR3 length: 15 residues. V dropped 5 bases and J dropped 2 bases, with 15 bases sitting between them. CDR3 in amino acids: CASSLSGGRNTEAFF. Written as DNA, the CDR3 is TGTGCCAGCAGCCTTTCGGGTGGCAGAAACACTGAAGCTTTCTTT.

CDR3: CATSKGEGVSNTEAFF. Here the CDR3 DNA reads TGTGCCACCAGCAAAGGAGAGGGGGTTTCGAACACTGAAGCTTTCTTT. The J gene is TRBJ1-1, the V gene TRBV15; perhaps TRBD1 as D (6 bases). The germline V gene encodes CDR1 LNHNV and CDR2 YYDKDF (reference sequence). The V and J ends lost 4 bases and 1 base respectively, with 16 bases between them. The CDR3 consists of 16 residues.

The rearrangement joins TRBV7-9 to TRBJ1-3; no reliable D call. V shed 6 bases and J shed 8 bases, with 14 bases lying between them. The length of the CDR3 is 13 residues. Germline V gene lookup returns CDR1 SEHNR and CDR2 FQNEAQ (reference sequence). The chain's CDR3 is CASSTRGRDTIYF. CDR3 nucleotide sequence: TGTGCCAGCAGTACCCGTGGGAGGGACACCATATATTTT.